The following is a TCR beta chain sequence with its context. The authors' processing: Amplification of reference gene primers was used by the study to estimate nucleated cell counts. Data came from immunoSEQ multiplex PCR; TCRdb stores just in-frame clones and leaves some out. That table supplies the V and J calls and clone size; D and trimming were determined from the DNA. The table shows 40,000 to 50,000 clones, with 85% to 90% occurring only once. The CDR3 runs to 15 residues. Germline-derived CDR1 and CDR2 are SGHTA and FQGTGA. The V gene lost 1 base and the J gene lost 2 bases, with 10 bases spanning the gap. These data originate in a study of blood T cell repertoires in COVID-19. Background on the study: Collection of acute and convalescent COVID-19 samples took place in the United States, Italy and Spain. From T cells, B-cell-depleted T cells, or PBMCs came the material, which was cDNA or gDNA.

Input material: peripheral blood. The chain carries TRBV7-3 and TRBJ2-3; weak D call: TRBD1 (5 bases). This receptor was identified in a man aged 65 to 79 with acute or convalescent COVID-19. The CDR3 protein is CASSLSRVATDTQYF. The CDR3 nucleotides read TGTGCCAGCAGCTTAAGCAGGGTGGCCACAGATACGCAGTATTTT.